This passage covers 13 T cell receptor beta chains from one sample sequenced in a study of blood T cell repertoires in COVID-19. Data came from immunoSEQ multiplex PCR; TCRdb stores just in-frame clones and leaves some out. The sample holds around 47,000 clones, 89% seen once. The specimen was peripheral blood. Every receptor here comes from an elderly man with active or convalescent COVID-19.

The chain couples TRBV5-1 to TRBJ1-1; TRBD1 matches 7 bases. Germline assignment: CDR1 SGHRS and CDR2 YFSETQ. After removal of 4 bases from V and 1 base from J, the junction contained 10 bases not matched to a gene. CDR3 length: 16 residues. As DNA, the CDR3 is TGCGCCAGCAGCCGGGGGCCCAACAGGGGGAACACTGAAGCTTTCTTT. Translating it yields CASSRGPNRGNTEAFF.

The chain employs TRBV11-2 and TRBJ2-1, with a possible D match to TRBD2 (5 bases). The CDR3 is 15 residues long. The germline gives CDR1 SGHAT, CDR2 FQNNGV. Trimming shortened V by 4 bases and J by 5 bases, and 15 bases separated the two germline ends. CDR3 sequence reads: CASSSSLGSHNEQFF. The CDR3 bases are TGTGCCAGCAGCTCATCACTAGGTTCCCACAATGAGCAGTTCTTC.

V and J are TRBV7-9 and TRBJ2-1; 14 nucleotides line up with TRBD2. This CDR3 contains 16 residues. From germline, CDR1 is SEHNR and CDR2 FQNEAQ (reference sequence). The trim removed 2 bases at V and 7 bases at J, leaving 4 bases unmatched. The CDR3 coding sequence is TGTGCCAGCAGCTTATGGACTAGCGGGAGGATGAATGAGCAGTTCTTC. This sequence encodes CASSLWTSGRMNEQFF.

The genes are TRBV19 and TRBJ2-3; 9 positions agree with TRBD2. Per the germline V gene, CDR1 is LNHDA and CDR2 is SQIVND (reference sequence). The CDR3 consists of 16 residues. V was clipped by 2 bases and J by 4 bases; unmatched bases: 7. This CDR3 reads CASSISGGGASDTQYF. As DNA, the CDR3 is TGTGCCAGTAGTATAAGTGGCGGGGGGGCCTCAGATACGCAGTATTTT.

This sequence joins TRBV4-1 and TRBJ2-7; 16 nucleotides match TRBD2. Looked up from germline, CDR1 is MGHRA and CDR2 is YSYEKL. With 1 base clipped from V and 5 bases from J, the junction kept 17 bases outside the gene matches. The CDR3 has 21 residues. CDR3 DNA: TGCGCCAGCAGCCAAGCTATGGTCGGGACTAGCGGGGGGGCGTATTCGAACGAGCAGTACTTC. It specifies CASSQAMVGTSGGAYSNEQYF.

Only one count was recorded for this clone. The chain joins TRBV4-3 to TRBJ2-3; perhaps TRBD2 as D (5 bases). Germline V CDR1 and CDR2: LGHNA, YSLEER. The V and J ends lost 0 bases and 7 bases respectively, with 17 bases between them. The CDR3 has 16 residues. CDR3 loop: CASSQDRAAGPYTQYF. In nucleotides, the CDR3 is TGCGCCAGCAGCCAAGATCGGGCGGCGGGCCCTTATACGCAGTATTTT.

This chain connects TRBV5-6 to TRBJ2-7; 7 nucleotides match TRBD2. CDR1 is SGHDT, CDR2 YYEEEE, per germline. The CDR3 covers 14 residues. With 1 base clipped from V and 3 bases from J, the junction kept 4 bases outside the gene matches. The CDR3 loop reads CASSLRLADYEQYF. CDR3 DNA: TGTGCCAGCAGCTTGCGTCTAGCGGACTACGAGCAGTACTTC. The variable domain in full, completed from reference TRBV5-6 and TRBJ2-7, reads DAGVTQSPTHLIKTRGQQVTLRCSPKSGHDTVSWYQQALGQGPQFIFQYYEEEERQRGNFPDRFSGHQFPNYSSELNVNALLLGDSALYLCASSLRLADYEQYFGPGTRLTVT.

The chain combines TRBV7-9 with TRBJ1-4, with 10 bases that match TRBD1. V lost 8 bases and J lost 5; bases outside the gene matches: 2. This CDR3 spans 13 amino acids. Per the germline V gene, CDR1 is SEHNR and CDR2 is FQNEAQ (reference sequence). The CDR3 sequence is CASLDRGNEKLFF. The CDR3 DNA is TGTGCCAGCCTGGACAGGGGGAATGAAAAACTGTTTTTT.

The chain links TRBV3-1 (or the pseudogene TRBV3-2) to TRBJ2-3; D is uncertain. The CDR3 has 15 residues. The V gene's germline CDR1 is LGHDT and CDR2 YNNKEL (reference sequence). Trimming left V 0 bases short and J 3 bases short, with 10 bases between. The CDR3 sequence: CASSQDEELTDTQYF. Written as DNA, the CDR3 is TGTGCCAGCAGCCAAGACGAGGAGTTGACAGATACGCAGTATTTT.

This chain connects TRBV10-3 to TRBJ2-1; the D is unclear. Between the trimmed V and J ends, which lost 0 bases and 2 bases, there was a span of 11 bases. The CDR3 runs to 16 residues. From germline, CDR1 is ENHRY and CDR2 SYGVKD. DNA for the CDR3: TGTGCCATCAGTGAGTCGTCTGGTCAGGCCTACAATGAGCAGTTCTTC. Its protein is CAISESSGQAYNEQFF.

This sequence joins TRBV7-7 and TRBJ2-5; D gene uncertain. Trimming pared 8 bases from V and 2 bases from J, leaving 15 bases between. CDR3 length: 14 residues. In germline, CDR1 is SSHAT, CDR2 FNYEAQ (reference sequence). CDR3 sequence reads: CASGRPTDQETQYF. The CDR3 DNA follows: TGTGCCAGCGGCCGCCCTACAGATCAAGAGACCCAGTACTTC.

V gene TRBV4-3 combines with J gene TRBJ1-2; TRBD1 is a possible D gene (6 bases). The V end lost 0 bases, the J end lost 2 bases, and 10 bases lay between the germline ends. This CDR3 is built from 15 residues. From germline, CDR1 is LGHNA and CDR2 YSLEER. The CDR3 DNA sequence: TGCGCCAGCAGCCAAGATGTAGGGACAAACTATGGCTACACCTTC. It is translated as CASSQDVGTNYGYTF.

This sequence joins TRBV7-2 and TRBJ1-6; tentatively, D is TRBD1 (6 bases). The CDR3 has 14 amino acids. Trimming took 4 bases from V and 7 from J, leaving 11 bases between them. Germline-derived CDR1 and CDR2 are SGHTA and FQGNSA. DNA of the CDR3: TGTGCCAGCAGCTCCAGGGACATAAATTCACCCCTCCACTTT. As protein: CASSSRDINSPLHF.